This T cell receptor beta chain was recorded in a study of read filtering for tumor transcriptome and immune sequencing. The study's findings and limits: Dropping single-read clonotypes raised IR-seq and RNA-seq shared-clonotype correlation. In IR-seq, single-read clonotypes were about 80% of clonotypes but around 3.2% of reads.

Sampling of bone marrow took place during active disease in every patient. This library used roughly 400 ng RNA and molecular barcoded adaptors spanning alpha/delta and beta/gamma chains. TCRdb reanalysed the reads using MiXCR and keeps one entry per CDR3 protein. The top ten hold roughly 9.6% of the sample, which has about 130,000 distinct CDR3 sequences, about an eighth seen once. In this sample, this clonotype turned up many times. Its antigen is unidentified. Looked up from germline, CDR1 is SGHAT and CDR2 is FQNNGV. V shed 5 bases and J 9 bases; nucleotides not matched to a gene: 13. This CDR3 contains 15 residues.

J is TRBJ2-1 and V is TRBV11-2, with 7 bases aligning to TRBD2. The sequence came from a donor aged 40 or older with multiple myeloma. The material sequenced was a population of CD138-negative cells sorted from bone marrow. CDR3 region: CASSLTTGEGREQFF. The CDR3 region has the DNA TGTGCCAGCAGCCTGACAACGGGGGAGGGCCGTGAGCAGTTCTTC. Together with reference TRBV11-2 and TRBJ2-1, the CDR3 gives the full variable domain: EAGVAQSPRYKIIEKRQSVAFWCNPISGHATLYWYQQILGQGPKLLIQFQNNGVVDDSQLPKDRFSAERLKGVDSTLKIQPAKLEDSAVYLCASSLTTGEGREQFFGPGTRLTVL.